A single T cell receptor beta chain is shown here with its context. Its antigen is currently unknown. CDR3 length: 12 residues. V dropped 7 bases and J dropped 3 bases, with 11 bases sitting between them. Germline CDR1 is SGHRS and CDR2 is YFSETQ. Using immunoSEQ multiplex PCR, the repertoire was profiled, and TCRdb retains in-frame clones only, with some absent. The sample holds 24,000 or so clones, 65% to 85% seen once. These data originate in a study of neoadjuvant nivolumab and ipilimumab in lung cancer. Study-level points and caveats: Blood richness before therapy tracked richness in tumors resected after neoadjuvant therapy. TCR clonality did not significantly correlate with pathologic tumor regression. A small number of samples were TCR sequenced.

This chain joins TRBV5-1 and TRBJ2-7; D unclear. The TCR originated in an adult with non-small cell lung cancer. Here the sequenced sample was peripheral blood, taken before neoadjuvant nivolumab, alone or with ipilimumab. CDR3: CASGDGYYEQYF. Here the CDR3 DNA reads TGCGCCAGCGGTGACGGCTACTACGAGCAGTACTTC.